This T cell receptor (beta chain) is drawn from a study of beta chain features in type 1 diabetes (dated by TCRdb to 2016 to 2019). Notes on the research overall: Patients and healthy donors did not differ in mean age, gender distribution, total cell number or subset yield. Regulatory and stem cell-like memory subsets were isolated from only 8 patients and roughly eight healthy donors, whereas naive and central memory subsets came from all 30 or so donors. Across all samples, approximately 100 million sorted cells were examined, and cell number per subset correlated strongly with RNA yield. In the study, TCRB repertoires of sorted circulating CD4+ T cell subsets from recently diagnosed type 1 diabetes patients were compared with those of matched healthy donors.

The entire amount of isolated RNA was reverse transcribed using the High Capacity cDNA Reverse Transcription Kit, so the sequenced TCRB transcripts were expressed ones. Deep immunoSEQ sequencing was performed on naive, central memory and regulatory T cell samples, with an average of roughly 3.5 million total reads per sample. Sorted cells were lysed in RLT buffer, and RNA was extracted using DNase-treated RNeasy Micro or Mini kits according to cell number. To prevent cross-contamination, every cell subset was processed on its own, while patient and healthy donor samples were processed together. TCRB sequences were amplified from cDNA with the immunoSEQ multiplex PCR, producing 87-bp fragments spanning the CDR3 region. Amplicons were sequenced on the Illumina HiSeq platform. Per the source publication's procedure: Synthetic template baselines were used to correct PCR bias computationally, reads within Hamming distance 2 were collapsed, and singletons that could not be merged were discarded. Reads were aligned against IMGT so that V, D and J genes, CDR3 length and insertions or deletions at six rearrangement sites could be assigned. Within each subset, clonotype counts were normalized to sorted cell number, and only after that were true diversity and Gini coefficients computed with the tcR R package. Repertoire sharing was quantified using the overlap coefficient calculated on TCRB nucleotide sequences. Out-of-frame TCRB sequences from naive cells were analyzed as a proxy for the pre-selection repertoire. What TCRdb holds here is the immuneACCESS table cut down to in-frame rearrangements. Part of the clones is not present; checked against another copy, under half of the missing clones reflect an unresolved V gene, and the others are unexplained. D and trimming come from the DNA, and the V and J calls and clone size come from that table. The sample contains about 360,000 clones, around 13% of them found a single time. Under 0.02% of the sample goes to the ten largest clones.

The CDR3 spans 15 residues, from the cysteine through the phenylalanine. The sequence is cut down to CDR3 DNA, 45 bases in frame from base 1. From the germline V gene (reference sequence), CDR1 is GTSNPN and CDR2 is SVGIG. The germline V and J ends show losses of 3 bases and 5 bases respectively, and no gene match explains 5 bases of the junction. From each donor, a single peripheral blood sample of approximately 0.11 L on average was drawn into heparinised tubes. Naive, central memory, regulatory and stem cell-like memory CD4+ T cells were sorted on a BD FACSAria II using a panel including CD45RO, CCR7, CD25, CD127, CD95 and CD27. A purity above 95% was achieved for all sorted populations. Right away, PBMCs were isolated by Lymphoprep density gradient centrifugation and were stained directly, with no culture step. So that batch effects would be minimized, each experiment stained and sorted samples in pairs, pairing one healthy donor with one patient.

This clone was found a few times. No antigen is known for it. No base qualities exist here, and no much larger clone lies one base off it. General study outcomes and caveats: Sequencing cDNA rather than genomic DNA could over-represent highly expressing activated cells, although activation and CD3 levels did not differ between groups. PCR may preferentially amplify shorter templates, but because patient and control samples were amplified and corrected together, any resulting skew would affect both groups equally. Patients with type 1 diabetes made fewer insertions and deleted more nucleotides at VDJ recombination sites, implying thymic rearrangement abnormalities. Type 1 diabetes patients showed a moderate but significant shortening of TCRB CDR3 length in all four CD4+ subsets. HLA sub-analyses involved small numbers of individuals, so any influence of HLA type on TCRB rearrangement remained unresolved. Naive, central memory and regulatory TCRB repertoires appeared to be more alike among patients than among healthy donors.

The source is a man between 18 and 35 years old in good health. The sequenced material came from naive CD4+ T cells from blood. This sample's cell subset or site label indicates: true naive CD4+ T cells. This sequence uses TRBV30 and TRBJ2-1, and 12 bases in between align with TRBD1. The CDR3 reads CAWRTGTGGHNEQFF. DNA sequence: TGTGCCTGGAGGACCGGGACAGGGGGCCACAATGAGCAGTTCTTC.